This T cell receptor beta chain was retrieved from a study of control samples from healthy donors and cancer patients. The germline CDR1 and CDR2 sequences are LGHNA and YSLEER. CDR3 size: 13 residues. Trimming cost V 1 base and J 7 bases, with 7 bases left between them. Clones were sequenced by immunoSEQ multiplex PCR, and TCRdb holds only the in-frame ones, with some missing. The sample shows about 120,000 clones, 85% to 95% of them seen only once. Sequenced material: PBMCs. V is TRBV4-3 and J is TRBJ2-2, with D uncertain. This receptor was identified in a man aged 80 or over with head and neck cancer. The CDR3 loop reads CASSQGLGGELFF. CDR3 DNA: TGCGCCAGCAGCCAAGGGTTAGGCGGGGAGCTGTTTTTT.